Following are 11 T cell receptor beta chains from one sample sequenced in a study of blood T cell repertoires in COVID-19. Generated by immunoSEQ multiplex PCR, the TCRdb table keeps only in-frame clones and is missing some. The table lists about 390,000 clones, around 87% of them singletons, with over 2% in the top ten. The sample comprised peripheral blood. The receptor set was obtained from a woman aged 60 to 75 with COVID-19, enrolled during active disease.

This clone was seen only once. V and J are TRBV5-1 and TRBJ2-2, with TRBD2 as a possible D gene (7 bases). V gave up 4 bases and J gave up 3 bases, with 19 bases separating them. The length of the CDR3 is 17 residues. The germline V gene has CDR1 SGHRS and CDR2 YFSETQ. The CDR3 nucleotides read TGCGCCAGCAGCACGATGGGGGGGGCTCCCGACACCGGGGAGCTGTTTTTT. Its protein is CASSTMGGAPDTGELFF.

The chain employs TRBV7-2 and TRBJ1-6; D might be TRBD1 (5 bases). The germline gives CDR1 SGHTA, CDR2 FQGNSA. V was shortened by 6 bases and J by 10 bases, with 16 bases between the two germline ends. The CDR3 is 14 residues long. CDR3: CASRQGRVGSPLHF. CDR3 nucleotides: TGTGCCAGCAGGCAGGGCAGGGTGGGGTCACCCCTCCACTTT.

This clone was recorded a few times. The CDR3 region is CASSPGHQNTEAFF. CDR3 nucleotide sequence: TGTGCCAGCAGCCCGGGACACCAGAACACTGAAGCTTTCTTT. The genes are TRBV7-6 and TRBJ1-1; D may be TRBD1 (6 bases). This CDR3 comprises 14 residues. V lost 5 bases, J lost 1 base, and 11 bases lay in between. The germline CDR1 and CDR2 sequences are SGHVS and FNYEAQ.

This chain joins TRBV10-1 and TRBJ1-6; maybe TRBD1 (6 bases). The CDR3 runs 15 residues. V dropped 7 bases and J dropped 5 bases, with 15 bases sitting between them. Germline values: CDR1 WNHNN, CDR2 SYGVQD (reference sequence). The CDR3 bases are TGCGCCAGCATCCAGGGGATGTTACATAATTCACCCCTCCACTTT. It is translated as CASIQGMLHNSPLHF.

The chain has TRBV5-1 and TRBJ2-7; weak D call: TRBD1 (6 bases). Trimming took off 2 bases at V and 3 bases at J, with 9 bases between the two ends. This CDR3 comprises 13 residues. Germline V lookup: CDR1 SGHRS, CDR2 YFSETQ. This CDR3 reads CASSFSQGYEQYF. CDR3 coding DNA: TGCGCCAGCAGCTTTTCACAGGGCTACGAGCAGTACTTC.

The chain employs TRBV13 and TRBJ2-5, with D unresolved. Trimming shortened V by 5 bases and J by 6 bases, and 7 bases separated the two germline ends. This CDR3 is 11 amino acids long. Germline-derived CDR1 and CDR2 are PRHDT and FYEKMQ (reference sequence). The CDR3 sequence: CASSPRQTQYF. The CDR3 nucleotides read TGTGCCAGCAGCCCCCGTCAGACCCAGTACTTC.

The chain carries TRBV7-3 and TRBJ2-5; TRBD2 aligns across 12 bases. The V gene's germline CDR1 is SGHTA and CDR2 FQGTGA. J was trimmed by 9 bases and V by 6 bases; bases with no gene match: 11. The CDR3 covers 15 residues. CDR3: CASRRGLAGNGAQYF. The CDR3 DNA reads TGTGCCAGCAGGCGCGGACTAGCGGGGAACGGGGCCCAGTACTTC.

This chain connects TRBV28 to TRBJ1-2; 9 nucleotides line up with TRBD1. The CDR3 is 14 residues long. Germline V gene sequence: CDR1 MDHEN, CDR2 SYDVKM. J was trimmed by 4 bases and V by 7 bases; bases with no gene match: 7. In nucleotides, the CDR3 is TGTGCCAGCAACCCGGGACAGGGAGGCTATGGCTACACCTTC. It yields the protein CASNPGQGGYGYTF.

The rearrangement links TRBV5-1 to TRBJ2-1; TRBD1 might be the D (5 bases). V lost 5 bases and J 8 bases, leaving 11 bases between the germline ends. The CDR3 covers 12 residues. CDR1 is SGHRS and CDR2 is YFSETQ in the germline V gene. This CDR3 reads CASRAGFHEQFF. The DNA of the CDR3 is TGCGCCAGCAGGGCAGGGTTCCATGAGCAGTTCTTC.

The genes are TRBV15 and TRBJ1-1, with 7 nucleotides matching TRBD1. The length of the CDR3 is 15 residues. The V segment lost 9 bases and the J segment 1 base; nucleotides outside the gene matches: 11. Per the germline V gene, CDR1 is LNHNV and CDR2 is YYDKDF (reference sequence). The chain's CDR3 is CATRTGDPWNTEAFF. The CDR3 DNA is TGTGCCACTCGAACAGGGGACCCATGGAACACTGAAGCTTTCTTT.

The chain recombines TRBV7-2 with TRBJ1-2; D is perhaps TRBD1 (5 bases). This CDR3 contains 15 residues. Deletions cut 4 bases from V and 4 bases from J, with 16 bases between. The germline CDR1 and CDR2 sequences are SGHTA and FQGNSA. The CDR3 DNA sequence: TGTGCCAGCAGCTCCCCCCCGCAGGGACTCTATGGCTACACCTTC. Residues: CASSSPPQGLYGYTF.